These 30 T cell receptor beta chains originate from one sample sequenced in a study of blood T cell repertoires in COVID-19 (TCRdb year 2020). The library was produced with the immunoSEQ multiplex PCR assay. TCRdb limited this immuneACCESS table to in-frame rearrangements with V and J called. A share of clones is missing; checked studies link under half to unresolved V genes, and the rest is unexplained. The sample yields some 200,000 clones; roughly 79% were counted once. The top ten hold about 12% of the sample. The specimen sequenced was peripheral blood. The receptors stem from a woman older than 75 with COVID-19, enrolled during active disease.

This clone appeared a few times. The chain is built from TRBV12-3 or TRBV12-4 and TRBJ1-1; the D is unclear. V dropped 3 bases and J dropped 3 bases, with 5 bases sitting between them. The CDR3 extends over 12 amino acids. This CDR3 is CASSFEDTEAFF. The CDR3 region has the DNA TGTGCCAGCAGTTTCGAGGACACTGAAGCTTTCTTT.

In this sample, this clone turned up a few times. The chain employs TRBV28 and TRBJ2-3, with 15 bases fitting TRBD2. Per the germline V gene, CDR1 is MDHEN and CDR2 is SYDVKM. The CDR3 extends over 20 amino acids. V lost 3 bases and J lost 0; bases outside the gene matches: 10. This CDR3 reads CASSFIGLAGGPESTDTQYF. The CDR3 coding sequence is TGTGCCAGCAGTTTTATTGGACTAGCGGGAGGGCCGGAAAGCACAGATACGCAGTATTTT.

This clone was seen only a few times. The chain uses TRBV6-5 and TRBJ1-4, with a possible D match to TRBD1 (6 bases). V gave up 6 bases and J gave up 5 bases, with 13 bases separating them. The CDR3 has 14 residues. Per germline, CDR1 MNHEY and CDR2 SVGAGI. Written as DNA, the CDR3 is TGTGCCAGCAGGGACTGGGGGCCCAATGAAAAACTGTTTTTT. Translation: CASRDWGPNEKLFF.

The chain uses TRBV4-1 and TRBJ2-1; the D is unclear. The germline gives CDR1 MGHRA, CDR2 YSYEKL. The CDR3 covers 15 residues. Trimming removed 3 bases from V and 4 bases from J, with 13 bases in between. The CDR3 DNA is TGCGCCAGCAGCCACTACGCTGACAATTACAATGAGCAGTTCTTC. As protein: CASSHYADNYNEQFF.

The chain is built from TRBV7-2 and TRBJ2-7; TRBD1 aligns across 8 bases. This CDR3 has 14 residues. Germline V gene sequence: CDR1 SGHTA, CDR2 FQGNSA. The J segment lost 3 bases and the V segment lost 5 bases, leaving 6 bases of the junction unmatched. CDR3 bases: TGTGCCAGCAGCAAGGACAGGGATTACTACGAGCAGTACTTC. The encoded protein is CASSKDRDYYEQYF. Supplemented by reference TRBV7-2 and TRBJ2-7, the full variable domain reads GAGVSQSPSNKVTEKGKDVELRCDPISGHTALYWYRQSLGQGLEFLIYFQGNSAPDKSGLPSDRFSAERTGGSVSTLTIQRTQQEDSAVYLCASSKDRDYYEQYFGPGTRLTVT.

The chain carries TRBV4-3 and TRBJ1-3; D possibly corresponds to TRBD1 (5 bases). This CDR3 comprises 17 residues. Per the germline V gene, CDR1 is LGHNA and CDR2 is YSLEER. V gave up 2 bases and J gave up 4 bases, with 18 bases separating them. The CDR3 DNA reads TGCGCCAGCAGCCAAAGGTCGGGGACTGGGTACGGAAACACCATATATTTT. Its translation: CASSQRSGTGYGNTIYF.

The chain combines TRBV7-9 with TRBJ2-3, with D maybe TRBD2 (6 bases). Trimming stripped 0 bases from V and 2 bases from J, with 18 bases between. CDR3 size: 18 residues. CDR1 and CDR2 (germline): SEHNR, FQNEAQ (reference sequence). CDR3: CASSLALGSGSLTDTQYF. The CDR3 DNA follows: TGTGCCAGCAGCTTAGCCCTCGGTTCCGGGAGTCTCACAGATACGCAGTATTTT.

V and J are TRBV18 and TRBJ2-7; unclear D gene. Germline V gene data show CDR1 as KGHSH and CDR2 as LQKENI. The CDR3 runs to 14 residues. With 3 bases removed from V and 0 bases from J, the gap between germline ends came to 9 bases. The DNA of the CDR3 is TGTGCCAGCTCACCGTCCAGGTCCTCCTACGAGCAGTACTTC. Its translation is CASSPSRSSYEQYF.

The CDR3 nucleotides read TGTGCCAGCAGTTTAATTAGGCGGGGCGAAGAGACCCAGTACTTC. Translated, it gives CASSLIRRGEETQYF. The chain employs TRBV28 and TRBJ2-5, with D tentatively TRBD2 (6 bases). CDR3 length: 15 residues. Trimming left V 2 bases short and J 3 bases short, with 13 bases between. Germline values: CDR1 MDHEN, CDR2 SYDVKM.

J is TRBJ2-7 and V is TRBV4-2, with TRBD2 identical over 16 bases. This CDR3 has 17 residues. Germline trimming cut 4 bases from V and 6 bases from J; bases unmatched to any gene: 9. Per germline, CDR1 LGHNA and CDR2 YNFKEQ. The CDR3 nucleotides read TGTGCCAGCAGCCTCGGGACTAGCGGGAGGGCTATGGGCGAGCAGTACTTC. Translating gives CASSLGTSGRAMGEQYF.

V is TRBV29-1 and J is TRBJ2-3; TRBD2 is a possible D gene (5 bases). The CDR3 has 15 residues. V lost 4 bases, J lost 2 bases, and 16 bases lay in between. The germline gives CDR1 SQVTM, CDR2 ANQGSEA. CDR3 DNA: TGCAGCGTTGTTACCCTTAGCGTATACACAGATACGCAGTATTTT. It translates to CSVVTLSVYTDTQYF.

V and J are TRBV5-1 and TRBJ1-2, with unresolved D. Trimming took off 0 bases at V and 1 base at J, with 7 bases between the two ends. Germline CDR1 reads SGHRS; CDR2 reads YFSETQ. There are 14 residues in the CDR3. The CDR3 coding sequence is TGCGCCAGCAGCTTGGAGTCAGTTAACTATGGCTACACCTTC. The encoded protein is CASSLESVNYGYTF.

V gene TRBV10-3 combines with J gene TRBJ1-2; a weak D match, TRBD1 (5 bases). This CDR3 is built from 17 residues. The germline V gene encodes CDR1 ENHRY and CDR2 SYGVKD. V gave up 0 bases and J gave up 3 bases, with 17 bases separating them. CDR3 in amino acids: CAISESFPQGRDYGYTF. For the CDR3, the DNA is TGTGCCATCAGTGAGTCATTTCCCCAGGGTCGGGACTATGGCTACACCTTC.

The chain links TRBV6-2 or TRBV6-3 to TRBJ2-7; TRBD2 is a possible D gene (5 bases). Deletions cut 4 bases from V and 2 bases from J, with 12 bases between. Germline CDR1 and CDR2: MNHEY and SVGEGT. This CDR3 is built from 14 residues. CDR3 protein: CASSSGGRAYEQYF. The CDR3 bases are TGTGCCAGCAGTTCTGGTGGGAGAGCCTACGAGCAGTACTTC.

The chain has TRBV9 and TRBJ2-7; 7 bases fit TRBD1. This CDR3 comprises 15 residues. Germline CDR1 reads SGDLS; CDR2 reads YYNGEE. V was pared by 2 bases and J by 5 bases, with 10 bases of the junction left unmatched. The CDR3 spells CASSVGTARLDEQYF. CDR3 nucleotide sequence: TGTGCCAGCAGCGTCGGGACAGCCCGCCTCGACGAGCAGTACTTC.

CDR3 region: CASSNWYEQYF. CDR3 sequence (DNA): TGTGCCAGTAGTAACTGGTACGAGCAGTACTTC. The rearrangement uses TRBV19 and TRBJ2-7; D remains ambiguous. The V end was cut by 4 bases, the J end by 4 bases, with 5 bases between. In germline, CDR1 is LNHDA, CDR2 SQIVND (reference sequence). CDR3 length equals 11 residues.

The chain's CDR3 is CASSLRLAGAPQSGELFF. The CDR3 DNA is TGTGCCAGCAGCCTACGACTAGCGGGGGCCCCTCAGTCCGGGGAGCTGTTTTTT. This chain links TRBV3-1 (or the pseudogene TRBV3-2) with TRBJ2-2, with 12 bases identical to TRBD2. J gave up 6 bases and V 4 bases, and 12 bases lay outside the gene matches. The germline CDR1 and CDR2 sequences are LGHDT and YNNKEL (reference sequence). This CDR3 has 18 amino acids.

The genes are TRBV11-1 and TRBJ2-1; TRBD2 matches 7 bases. CDR1 and CDR2 from the germline V gene are SGHAT and FQDESV (reference sequence). Trimming removed 3 bases from V and 4 bases from J; junction bases left unmatched: 3. This CDR3 contains 14 residues. CDR3 sequence: CASSLSSGYNEQFF. Written as DNA, the CDR3 is TGTGCCAGCAGCTTGAGTAGCGGGTACAATGAGCAGTTCTTC.

This clone was found a few times. The gene calls are TRBV10-3 and TRBJ2-1, with a possible D match to TRBD2 (5 bases). CDR1 is ENHRY and CDR2 is SYGVKD in the germline V gene. CDR3 length: 16 amino acids. V lost 4 bases to trimming and J lost 7 bases, with 20 bases between them. This CDR3 reads CAISVGEGFIGNEQFF. The CDR3 bases are TGTGCCATCAGTGTAGGAGAGGGTTTTATTGGGAATGAGCAGTTCTTC.

The chain uses TRBV5-8 and TRBJ2-1; D is possibly TRBD2 (5 bases). The CDR3 contains 15 residues. The germline gives CDR1 SGHTS, CDR2 YDEGEE. V lost 2 bases and J lost 7, with 16 bases in between. CDR3 coding DNA: TGTGCCAGCAGCTTTTATGTGGGAGCTTGGAATGAGCAGTTCTTC. It translates to CASSFYVGAWNEQFF.

This sequence joins TRBV5-6 and TRBJ1-6, with TRBD1 as a possible D gene (6 bases). The CDR3 runs 15 residues. V lost 4 bases and J 8 bases, leaving 16 bases between the germline ends. The germline V gene encodes CDR1 SGHDT and CDR2 YYEEEE. The CDR3 protein is CASSTFGEGDSPLHF. In DNA, the CDR3 is TGTGCCAGCAGCACCTTCGGAGAGGGGGATTCACCCCTCCACTTT. The variable domain in full, with the rest retrieved from reference TRBV5-6 and TRBJ1-6, is DAGVTQSPTHLIKTRGQQVTLRCSPKSGHDTVSWYQQALGQGPQFIFQYYEEEERQRGNFPDRFSGHQFPNYSSELNVNALLLGDSALYLCASSTFGEGDSPLHFGNGTRLTVT.

This clone showed up just once. The rearrangement links TRBV18 to TRBJ2-1, with 9 bases identical to TRBD2. Germline V gene data show CDR1 as KGHSH and CDR2 as LQKENI. Trimming at V came to 0 bases and at J to 8 bases, leaving 5 bases not matched to a gene. The CDR3 runs to 15 residues. CDR3 sequence reads: CASSPPSGSWDEQFF. In DNA, the CDR3 is TGTGCCAGCTCACCACCTAGCGGGAGTTGGGATGAGCAGTTCTTC.

V and J are TRBV12-5 and TRBJ1-2; 7 nucleotides match TRBD1. The CDR3 length is 15 residues. V was clipped by 5 bases and J by 4 bases; unmatched bases: 10. CDR1 and CDR2 from the germline V gene are LGHNT and FRNRAP. The CDR3 sequence is CASGPPGQPTYGYTF. In nucleotides, the CDR3 is TGTGCTAGTGGTCCCCCGGGACAGCCGACCTATGGCTACACCTTC.

The gene calls are TRBV6-2 or TRBV6-3 and TRBJ1-5; no clear D gene. In germline, CDR1 is MNHEY, CDR2 SVGEGT. The V end lost 6 bases, the J end lost 0 bases, and 9 bases lay between the germline ends. The CDR3 extends over 14 amino acids. CDR3 amino acids: CASSLGGSNQPQHF. The CDR3 DNA sequence: TGTGCCAGCAGCCTCGGTGGTAGCAATCAGCCCCAGCATTTT.

The CDR3 DNA reads TGTGCCAGCAGCTCGGACTTAGACACCGGGGAGCTGTTTTTT. Its protein is CASSSDLDTGELFF. The gene calls are TRBV11-2 and TRBJ2-2, with a possible D match to TRBD2 (5 bases). The CDR3 totals 14 residues. V lost 4 bases to trimming and J lost 3 bases, with 9 bases between them. Germline CDR1 reads SGHAT; CDR2 reads FQNNGV.

The chain recombines TRBV4-2 with TRBJ2-2; D gene uncertain. Trimming took off 0 bases at V and 9 bases at J, with 11 bases between the two ends. The germline V gene encodes CDR1 LGHNA and CDR2 YNFKEQ. The CDR3 is 14 residues long. CDR3 nucleotide sequence: TGTGCCAGCAGCCAAGATCTACTTCTCAGGGAGCTGTTTTTT. Its protein is CASSQDLLLRELFF.

The V gene is TRBV4-1, the J gene TRBJ1-3; 8 bases map to TRBD1. J gave up 0 bases and V 1 base, and 5 bases lay outside the gene matches. Germline loops: CDR1 MGHRA, CDR2 YSYEKL. CDR3 length equals 17 residues. The CDR3 DNA follows: TGCGCCAGCAGCCAAGGACAGGGGCCCAGCTCTGGAAACACCATATATTTT. Its translation is CASSQGQGPSSGNTIYF.

This chain uses TRBV7-6 with TRBJ2-2, with D possibly being TRBD1 (6 bases). Germline V CDR1 and CDR2: SGHVS, FNYEAQ. V lost 5 bases and J lost 1, with 14 bases in between. The CDR3 has 16 amino acids. CDR3 sequence reads: CASSAHRVGNTGELFF. The CDR3 nucleotides read TGTGCCAGCAGCGCCCACAGGGTCGGGAACACCGGGGAGCTGTTTTTT.

V and J are TRBV4-2 and TRBJ1-3, with D perhaps matching TRBD1 (5 bases). V was cut by 2 bases and J by 2 bases, with 16 bases left in between. The CDR3 runs to 17 residues. Looked up from germline, CDR1 is LGHNA and CDR2 is YNFKEQ. CDR3: CASSQFTSGEAGNTIYF. Here the CDR3 DNA reads TGTGCCAGCAGCCAATTTACCTCGGGGGAGGCTGGAAACACCATATATTTT.

The chain joins TRBV6-5 to TRBJ2-2; tentatively, D is TRBD1 (6 bases). Germline CDR1 reads MNHEY; CDR2 reads SVGAGI. This CDR3 is built from 13 residues. Trimming shortened V by 11 bases and J by 3 bases, and 13 bases separated the two germline ends. The CDR3: CAGRTAYTGELFF. The CDR3 nucleotides are TGTGCCGGACGGACAGCCTACACCGGGGAGCTGTTTTTT.